This T cell receptor (beta chain) stems from a study of cytomegalovirus exposure and HLA in healthy donors. The CDR3 contains 17 residues. V was clipped by 3 bases and J by 0 bases; unmatched bases: 5. Germline CDR1 is SGDLS and CDR2 is YYNGEE. PCR was performed using 60 Vbeta and 13 Jbeta primers. Measured with immunoSEQ multiplex PCR; TCRdb has only the in-frame clones, and not every one. Among more than 80,000 clones listed, under 85% were seen once. Whole-study results and caveats: Associated with HLA alleles at 0.05 false discovery rate in a later analysis were about 17,000 TCR beta sequences.

Details on this clone: Its antigen remains unknown.

This rearrangement joins TRBV9 to TRBJ2-2; 10 bases are a match to TRBD2. This TCR was recovered from a female donor in good health and CMV-seropositive. Sequencing was performed on PBMCs. CDR3 residues: CASSGKREGANTGELFF. As DNA, the CDR3 is TGTGCCAGCAGCGGGAAGCGGGAGGGAGCGAACACCGGGGAGCTGTTTTTT.